This passage covers 19 T cell receptor beta chains from one sample sequenced in a study of T-cell memory formation after mild COVID-19 (dated by TCRdb to the early 2020s). Library preparation used 5' RACE. TCRdb lists the instrument as Illumina NovaSeq 6000. Starting from the raw public reads, TCRdb applied fastp trimming at Q25, assembled clones with MiXCR and retained in-frame beta chains. Each record represents a unique CDR3 protein, reported with the most common genes and DNA among its rows. For this sample the table gives about 470,000 distinct CDR3 sequences, of which approximately 25% were detected only once. Roughly an eighth of the sample comes from the top ten. The sequencing input was PBMCs or a T cell subset sorted from them (not recorded which). The receptor set was obtained from an adult woman who had mild COVID-19 (a few samples of this study predate the infection). The sample titles of this study are shuffled in the database, so cell type and time point are left out; the donor was told from shared clones.

This clonotype was counted a few times. This sequence joins TRBV5-1 and TRBJ1-2; no clear D gene. V dropped 0 bases and J dropped 7 bases, with 19 bases sitting between them. CDR3 length: 16 amino acids. The germline V gene encodes CDR1 SGHRS and CDR2 YFSETQ. DNA for the CDR3: TGCGCCAGCAGCTTGGAGACCGCGGTGACGGGTGCTGGCTACACCTTC. Translated, it gives CASSLETAVTGAGYTF.

The V and J genes are TRBV20-1 and TRBJ2-2; 10 nucleotides align to TRBD2. The ends lost 7 bases at V and 4 bases at J; junction bases unmatched: 0. This CDR3 spans 12 amino acids. The V gene's germline CDR1 is DFQATT and CDR2 SNEGSKA (reference sequence). This chain's CDR3 is CSGTSGTGELFF. The CDR3 nucleotides read TGCAGTGGGACTAGCGGCACCGGGGAGCTGTTTTTT.

The table lists this clonotype with a few counts. The chain joins TRBV20-1 to TRBJ2-7, with 10 bases fitting TRBD2. Germline CDR1 and CDR2: DFQATT and SNEGSKA (reference sequence). Germline trimming cut 2 bases from V and 1 base from J; bases unmatched to any gene: 8. The CDR3 is 16 amino acids. CDR3 sequence: CSARTQRGGQSYEQYF. The DNA of the CDR3 is TGCAGTGCTAGAACCCAGCGGGGGGGCCAATCCTACGAGCAGTACTTC.

The chain is built from TRBV7-2 and TRBJ1-4; 12 bases align to TRBD1. Losses at the gene ends were 4 bases for V and 0 bases for J; bases not matched to a gene: 3. The CDR3 extends over 17 amino acids. Germline CDR1 and CDR2: SGHTA and FQGNSA. The CDR3 spells CASSWGQGAATNEKLFF. DNA for the CDR3: TGTGCCAGCAGCTGGGGACAGGGGGCCGCAACTAATGAAAAACTGTTTTTT.

The gene calls are TRBV2 and TRBJ2-5; D gene ambiguous. This CDR3 spans 13 amino acids. V was pared by 3 bases and J by 5 bases, with 10 bases between. The germline V gene has CDR1 SNHLY and CDR2 FYNNEI. DNA of the CDR3: TGTGCCAGCAGTGAGGGCGGTGGGGAGACCCAGTACTTC. Encoded protein: CASSEGGGETQYF.

The rearrangement links TRBV7-9 to TRBJ1-6; D not resolved. CDR3 length: 14 residues. V lost 2 bases to trimming and J lost 7 bases, with 9 bases between them. Looked up from germline, CDR1 is SEHNR and CDR2 is FQNEAQ (reference sequence). The CDR3 coding sequence is TGTGCCAGCAGCTTAATTGGCGGGAATTCACCCCTCCACTTT. This translates into CASSLIGGNSPLHF.

The chain joins TRBV4-3 to TRBJ2-3, with 7 bases aligning to TRBD2. CDR1 and CDR2 from the germline V gene are LGHNA and YSLEER. The CDR3 totals 15 residues. V lost 1 base to trimming and J lost 4 bases; unmatched junction nucleotides: 5. The CDR3 region has the DNA TGCGCCAGCAGCCAAGTAGGTGGGAGGGCAGATACGCAGTATTTT. It codes for CASSQVGGRADTQYF.

This clonotype was counted between two and nine times. This chain connects TRBV9 to TRBJ1-5; the D gene is possibly TRBD1 (6 bases). V lost 4 bases to trimming and J lost 0 bases, with 14 bases between them. CDR3 length: 16 amino acids. Germline V CDR1 and CDR2: SGDLS, YYNGEE. DNA of the CDR3: TGTGCCAGCAGCCCCCATGGACAGAATAGCAATCAGCCCCAGCATTTT. Its translation is CASSPHGQNSNQPQHF.

This clonotype came up a few times. The rearrangement joins TRBV24-1 to TRBJ2-1, with a weak D call TRBD1 (5 bases). Germline-derived CDR1 and CDR2 are KGHDR and SFDVKD. V shed 7 bases and J shed 0 bases, with 12 bases lying between them. CDR3 length equals 15 residues. CDR3: CATSIGVGSYNEQFF. CDR3 sequence (DNA): TGTGCCACCAGCATAGGGGTGGGCTCCTACAATGAGCAGTTCTTC.

V and J are TRBV7-9 and TRBJ2-7, with D perhaps TRBD1 (6 bases). Germline lookup yields CDR1 SEHNR and CDR2 FQNEAQ (reference sequence). The CDR3 totals 15 residues. The germline V and J ends were trimmed by 5 bases and 7 bases, with 21 bases remaining between them. CDR3 sequence: CASSLSLRGTEEQYF. The CDR3 region has the DNA TGTGCCAGCAGCCTCTCGCTGAGGGGGACGGAGGAGCAGTACTTC.

The rearrangement uses TRBV20-1 and TRBJ2-5; 10 bases are a match to TRBD2. V gave up 0 bases and J gave up 7 bases; unmatched junction bases: 8. CDR1 is DFQATT and CDR2 is SNEGSKA in the germline V gene (reference sequence). CDR3 length: 15 residues. For the CDR3, the DNA is TGCAGTGCTAGAGATGGGCGAGCGGGGGGGAGGACCCAGTACTTC. Protein: CSARDGRAGGRTQYF.

The sample holds a few counts of this clonotype. The CDR3 bases are TGCAGTGCTAGAGATTCGACTAGTTTGGCGGGATTGATCCCGAGCACAGATACGCAGTATTTT. Amino acid sequence: CSARDSTSLAGLIPSTDTQYF. The chain is built from TRBV20-1 and TRBJ2-3; D may be TRBD2 (6 bases). Deletions cut 0 bases from V and 0 bases from J, with 28 bases between. From germline, CDR1 is DFQATT and CDR2 SNEGSKA (reference sequence). The CDR3 length is 21 residues.

V is TRBV2 and J is TRBJ2-1; TRBD1 matches at 8 bases. Per germline, CDR1 SNHLY and CDR2 FYNNEI. The length of the CDR3 is 13 residues. V shed 7 bases, J shed 6 bases, and the junction held 5 bases outside the gene matches. The CDR3 coding sequence is TGTGCCAGCACCCTGACAGGGGCCAATGAGCAGTTCTTC. Translating it yields CASTLTGANEQFF.

V gene TRBV12-5 combines with J gene TRBJ1-2, with 12 bases fitting TRBD1. Germline-derived CDR1 and CDR2 are LGHNT and FRNRAP. Germline trimming cut 0 bases from V and 6 bases from J; bases unmatched to any gene: 5. CDR3 length: 16 residues. The DNA of the CDR3 is TGTGCTAGTGGTTTGGTATTAGGGACAGGGGGCGATGGCTACACCTTC. Translated, it gives CASGLVLGTGGDGYTF.

This sequence joins TRBV9 and TRBJ2-2; D remains unclear. Germline values: CDR1 SGDLS, CDR2 YYNGEE. This CDR3 has 15 amino acids. The V gene lost 4 bases and the J gene lost 6 bases, with 16 bases spanning the gap. The CDR3 is CASSLIPGNAGELFF. DNA for the CDR3: TGTGCCAGCAGCCTCATCCCCGGTAACGCCGGGGAGCTGTTTTTT.

V is TRBV30 and J is TRBJ2-4; tentative D call: TRBD1 (6 bases). Trimming shortened V by 2 bases and J by 13 bases, and 15 bases separated the two germline ends. The CDR3 is 12 amino acids. CDR1 and CDR2 (germline): GTSNPN, SVGIG (reference sequence). For the CDR3, the DNA is TGTGCCTGGAGTTCCCCAGGGGAAAGACAGTACTTC. Protein product: CAWSSPGERQYF.

This clonotype occurred a few times. J is TRBJ2-7 and V is TRBV5-1; D is unresolved. Germline CDR1 reads SGHRS; CDR2 reads YFSETQ. This CDR3 spans 12 amino acids. V lost 4 bases and J 5 bases, leaving 10 bases between the germline ends. The CDR3 is CASSTRVNEQYF. For the CDR3, the DNA is TGCGCCAGCAGCACAAGGGTAAACGAGCAGTACTTC.

V usage is TRBV7-6 and J usage is TRBJ1-6; 8 bases are shared with TRBD1. The J segment lost 1 base and the V segment lost 5 bases, leaving 19 bases of the junction unmatched. This CDR3 has 21 amino acids. Looked up from germline, CDR1 is SGHVS and CDR2 is FNYEAQ. The CDR3 protein is CASSPLLEGQVAGSYNSPLHF. CDR3 nucleotides: TGTGCCAGCAGCCCACTCCTCGAGGGACAGGTCGCGGGGTCCTATAATTCACCCCTCCACTTT.

This clonotype was picked up many times. This chain links TRBV29-1 with TRBJ2-3, with D perhaps matching TRBD1 (5 bases). The CDR3 spans 14 residues. CDR1 SQVTM and CDR2 ANQGSEA come from the germline V gene. V lost 4 bases, J lost 4 bases, and 15 bases lay in between. The chain's CDR3 is CSVANTQGADTQYF. The CDR3 bases are TGCAGCGTTGCTAACACCCAGGGCGCAGATACGCAGTATTTT.